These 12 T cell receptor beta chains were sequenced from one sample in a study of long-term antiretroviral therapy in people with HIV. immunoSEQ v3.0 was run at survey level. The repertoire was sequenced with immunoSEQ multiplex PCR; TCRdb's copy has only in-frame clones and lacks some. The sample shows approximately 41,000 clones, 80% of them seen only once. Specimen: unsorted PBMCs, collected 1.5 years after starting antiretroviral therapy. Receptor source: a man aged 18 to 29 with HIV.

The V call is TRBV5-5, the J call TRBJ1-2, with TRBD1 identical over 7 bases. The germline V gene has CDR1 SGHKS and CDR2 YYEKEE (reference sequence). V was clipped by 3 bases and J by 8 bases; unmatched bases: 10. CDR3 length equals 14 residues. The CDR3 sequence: CASSSPDRSEGYTF. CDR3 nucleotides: TGTGCCAGCAGCTCTCCGGACAGGTCCGAGGGCTACACCTTC.

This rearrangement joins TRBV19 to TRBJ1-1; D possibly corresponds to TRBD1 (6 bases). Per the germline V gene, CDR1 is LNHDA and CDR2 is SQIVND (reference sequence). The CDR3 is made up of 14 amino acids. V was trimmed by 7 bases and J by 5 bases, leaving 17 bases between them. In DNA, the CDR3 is TGTGCCAGTATCAACAGGGCTACGGAGACTGAAGCTTTCTTT. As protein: CASINRATETEAFF.

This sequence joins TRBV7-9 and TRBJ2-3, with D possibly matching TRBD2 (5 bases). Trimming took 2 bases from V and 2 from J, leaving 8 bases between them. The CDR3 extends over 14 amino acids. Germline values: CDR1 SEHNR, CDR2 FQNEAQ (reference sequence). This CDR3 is CASSLSGYTDTQYF. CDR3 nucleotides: TGTGCCAGCAGCTTAAGCGGATACACAGATACGCAGTATTTT. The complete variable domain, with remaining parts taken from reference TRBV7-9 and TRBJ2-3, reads DTGVSQNPRHKITKRGQNVTFRCDPISEHNRLYWYRQTLGQGPEFLTYFQNEAQLEKSRLLSDRFSAERPKGSFSTLEIQRTEQGDSAMYLCASSLSGYTDTQYFGPGTRLTVL.

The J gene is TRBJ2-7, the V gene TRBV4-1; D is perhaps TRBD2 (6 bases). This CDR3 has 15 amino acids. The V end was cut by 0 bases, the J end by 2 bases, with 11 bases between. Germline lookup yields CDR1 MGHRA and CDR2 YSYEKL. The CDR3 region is CASSQEGGITYEQYF. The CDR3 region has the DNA TGCGCCAGCAGCCAAGAGGGCGGGATTACCTACGAGCAGTACTTC.

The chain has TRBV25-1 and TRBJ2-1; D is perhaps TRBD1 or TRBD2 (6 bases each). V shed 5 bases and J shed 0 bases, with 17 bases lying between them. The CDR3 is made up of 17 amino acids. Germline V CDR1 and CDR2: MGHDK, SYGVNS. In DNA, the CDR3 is TGTGCCAGCAGTTTAGGGGGAGGAGCTAGCTCCTACAATGAGCAGTTCTTC. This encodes CASSLGGGASSYNEQFF.

The CDR3 is CSAGGFYEQYF. CDR3 sequence (DNA): TGCAGCGCGGGGGGGTTCTACGAGCAGTACTTC. The J gene is TRBJ2-7, the V gene TRBV29-1, with TRBD2 identical over 8 bases. The V and J ends lost 7 bases and 3 bases, in that order; junction bases with no gene match: 2. CDR1 and CDR2 (germline): SQVTM, ANQGSEA. The CDR3 consists of 11 residues.

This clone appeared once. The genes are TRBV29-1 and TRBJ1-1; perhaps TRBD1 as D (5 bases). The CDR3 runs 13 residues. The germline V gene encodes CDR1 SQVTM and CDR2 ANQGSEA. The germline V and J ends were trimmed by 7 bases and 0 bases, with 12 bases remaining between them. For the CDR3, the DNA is TGCAGCGGACGACAGTACATGAACACTGAAGCTTTCTTT. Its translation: CSGRQYMNTEAFF. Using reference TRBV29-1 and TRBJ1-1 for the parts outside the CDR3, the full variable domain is SAVISQKPSRDICQRGTSLTIQCQVDSQVTMMFWYRQQPGQSLTLIATANQGSEATYESGFVIDKFPISRPNLTFSTLTVSNMSPEDSSIYLCSGRQYMNTEAFFGQGTRLTVV.

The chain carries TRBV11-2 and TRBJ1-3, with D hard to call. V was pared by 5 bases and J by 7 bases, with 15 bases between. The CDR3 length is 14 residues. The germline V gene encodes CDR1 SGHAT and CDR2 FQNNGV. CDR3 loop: CASSLGPAPNTIYF. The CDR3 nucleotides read TGTGCCAGCAGCCTCGGACCGGCCCCGAACACCATATATTTT.

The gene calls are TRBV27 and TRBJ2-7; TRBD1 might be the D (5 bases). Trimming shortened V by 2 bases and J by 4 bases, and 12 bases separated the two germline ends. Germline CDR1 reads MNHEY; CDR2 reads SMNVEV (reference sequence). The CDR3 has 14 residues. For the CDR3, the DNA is TGTGCCAGCAGTTTAGTCCAGGGTGGATACGAGCAGTACTTC. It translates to CASSLVQGGYEQYF.

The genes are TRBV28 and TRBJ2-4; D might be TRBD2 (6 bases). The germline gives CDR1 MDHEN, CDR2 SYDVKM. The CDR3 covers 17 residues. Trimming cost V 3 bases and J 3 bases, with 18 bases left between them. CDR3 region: CASSFLGTGVVKNIQYF. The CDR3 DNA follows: TGTGCCAGCAGTTTTTTGGGGACGGGAGTAGTCAAAAACATTCAGTACTTC. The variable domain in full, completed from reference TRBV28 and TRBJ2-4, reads DVKVTQSSRYLVKRTGEKVFLECVQDMDHENMFWYRQDPGLGLRLIYFSYDVKMKEKGDIPEGYSVSREKKERFSLILESASTNQTSMYLCASSFLGTGVVKNIQYFGAGTRLSVL.

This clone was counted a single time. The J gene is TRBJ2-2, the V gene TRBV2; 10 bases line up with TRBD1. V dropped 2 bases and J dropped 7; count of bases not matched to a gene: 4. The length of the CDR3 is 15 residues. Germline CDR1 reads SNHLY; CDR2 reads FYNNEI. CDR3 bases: TGTGCCAGCAGTGAACGACAGGGGGCTCTCGGGGAGCTGTTTTTT. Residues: CASSERQGALGELFF. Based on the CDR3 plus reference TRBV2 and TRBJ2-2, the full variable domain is EPEVTQTPSHQVTQMGQEVILRCVPISNHLYFYWYRQILGQKVEFLVSFYNNEISEKSEIFDDQFSVERPDGSNFTLKIRSTKLEDSAMYFCASSERQGALGELFFGEGSRLTVL.

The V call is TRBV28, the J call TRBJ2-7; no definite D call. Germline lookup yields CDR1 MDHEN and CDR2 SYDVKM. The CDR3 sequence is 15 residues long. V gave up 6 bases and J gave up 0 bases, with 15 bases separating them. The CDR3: CASSTTLQSSYEQYF. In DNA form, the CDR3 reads TGTGCCAGCAGCACAACCCTGCAGAGCTCCTACGAGCAGTACTTC. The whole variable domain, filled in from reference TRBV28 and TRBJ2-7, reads DVKVTQSSRYLVKRTGEKVFLECVQDMDHENMFWYRQDPGLGLRLIYFSYDVKMKEKGDIPEGYSVSREKKERFSLILESASTNQTSMYLCASSTTLQSSYEQYFGPGTRLTVT.